A selection of T cell receptor beta chains follows, all from one sample in a study of TIL therapy for anti-PD-1-resistant metastatic lung cancer. Assay: immunoSEQ multiplex PCR; the TCRdb copy retains only in-frame clones and omits some. The table has 45,000 to 60,000 clones, around 64% seen once; the top ten hold less than 6.5%. The sample here was tumor tissue, taken at baseline. These receptors came from a person between 30 and 79 years old with non-small cell lung cancer. Each CDR3 is given with its conserved first and last residue. A D gene is named only where the DNA matches it firmly.

V gene	D gene	J gene	CDR3 length	CDR3 protein
TRBV25-1	NA	TRBJ1-1	13	CASSPGEATEAFF
TRBV5-1	TRBD1	TRBJ2-7	14	CASSSVTGGWGQYF
TRBV2	TRBD2	TRBJ2-1	19	CARTIERLPTSGRDNEQFF
TRBV7-2	TRBD2	TRBJ2-7	15	CASSLSGTSSYEQYF
TRBV19	TRBD2	TRBJ2-1	15	CASSVSSGNYNEQFF
TRBV6-4	NA	TRBJ1-5	14	CARIETASNQPQHF
TRBV7-9	TRBD2	TRBJ2-5	17	CASSDLGLALGKETQYF
TRBV4-1	TRBD2	TRBJ2-5	15	CASSQGVPGGETQYF
TRBV7-2	NA	TRBJ2-7	15	CASSLAGRPDYEQYF
TRBV7-6	NA	TRBJ1-5	14	CASSPRPNDQPQHF
TRBV5-1	TRBD1	TRBJ1-3	14	CASSPTGPGNTIYF
TRBV19	NA	TRBJ1-5	20	CASSIDRSPPRMGSNQPQHF
TRBV25-1	TRBD2	TRBJ2-1	16	CASSAGGGSSYNEQFF
TRBV19	NA	TRBJ2-2	15	CASSGRTVVFGELFF
TRBV28	TRBD1	TRBJ1-1	14	CASTLRGLNTEAFF
TRBV2	NA	TRBJ2-5	13	CASSAGRGETQYF
TRBV28	TRBD1	TRBJ2-5	13	CASYGQGGETQYF
TRBV7-6	NA	TRBJ1-1	14	CASRKEKGLGEAFF
TRBV28	TRBD1	TRBJ1-5	15	CASRESGQLNQPQHF
TRBV5-1	NA	TRBJ2-1	16	CASSLPGTGAYNEQFF
TRBV6-5	TRBD1	TRBJ1-2	15	CAIRPGQGEGYGYTF
TRBV29-1	NA	TRBJ2-5	13	CSVEVGQGETQYF
TRBV30	NA	TRBJ2-7	12	CACGQSSYEQYF
TRBV5-1	TRBD2	TRBJ2-1	17	CASSLALAGGAPNEQFF
TRBV5-1	NA	TRBJ1-2	15	CASSLGAGQGYGYTF
TRBV19	TRBD2	TRBJ2-2	16	CASSQRGTSGIGELFF
TRBV11-2	TRBD2	TRBJ2-1	13	CASSIAGGREQFF
TRBV30	TRBD1	TRBJ2-4	13	CACSRDRGNIQYF
TRBV19	TRBD1	TRBJ2-2	15	CASSIRTGVPGELFF
TRBV18	TRBD2	TRBJ2-3	17	CASSPRTSGTYTDTQYF
TRBV6-1	NA	TRBJ2-1	18	CASSDGGAGVYSYNEQFF
TRBV19	NA	TRBJ2-5	14	CASKDRSYQETQYF
TRBV7-2	NA	TRBJ2-5	15	CASSLLGGGSETQYF
TRBV2	NA	TRBJ1-6	13	CASRVGGESPLHF
TRBV10-3	TRBD1	TRBJ2-7	13	CAISRDRDRKQYF
TRBV9	TRBD2	TRBJ2-1	17	CASSAGLAGGRYNEQFF
TRBV27	TRBD1	TRBJ2-7	16	CASSLGMAGGAGEQYF